The 24 T cell receptor beta chains in this list originate from one sample, sequenced in a study of T-cell memory formation after mild COVID-19. Each CDR3 protein gets one entry after TCRdb re-called the 5' RACE reads with MiXCR. The repertoire holds approximately 340,000 distinct CDR3 sequences, with over 10% as singletons. Specimen: PBMCs or a T cell subset sorted from them (not recorded which). The receptor set was obtained from a man between 18 and 29 years old who had mild COVID-19 (a few samples of this study predate the infection). Cell type and time point are not known.

The chain couples TRBV9 to TRBJ2-3; D possibly corresponds to TRBD2 (5 bases). Germline loops: CDR1 SGDLS, CDR2 YYNGEE. V was shortened by 0 bases and J by 6 bases, with 11 bases between the two germline ends. The CDR3 runs 14 residues. Written as DNA, the CDR3 is TGTGCCAGCAGCGTAGCCGACTACTATGATACGCAGTATTTT. This codes for CASSVADYYDTQYF.

Concerning this clonotype itself: This may stem from a read error, because a much larger clone lies one nucleotide away. This chain links TRBV5-1 with TRBJ2-5, with TRBD1 as a possible D gene (6 bases). The CDR3 has 13 amino acids. Looked up from germline, CDR1 is SGHRS and CDR2 is YFSETQ. DNA for the CDR3: TGCGCCAGCAGCTTCGGACAGCAAGAGATCCAGTACTTC. This codes for CASSFGQQEIQYF.

The chain recombines TRBV20-1 with TRBJ2-5, with D unclear. Germline V gives CDR1 DFQATT, CDR2 SNEGSKA (reference sequence). V shed 6 bases and J shed 5 bases, with 10 bases lying between them. The CDR3 is 11 residues long. DNA of the CDR3: TGCAGTGCCCCTCAACCGGAGACCCAGTACTTC. It specifies CSAPQPETQYF.

The table lists this clonotype with many counts. The chain recombines TRBV28 with TRBJ2-7; TRBD1 might be the D (5 bases). Trimming removed 3 bases at V and 5 bases at J, with 17 bases between. Germline V CDR1 and CDR2: MDHEN, SYDVKM. This CDR3 has 15 residues. The CDR3 nucleotides are TGTGCCAGCAGTTTCTTCCGGCAGGGTGGACACGAGCAGTACGTC. It specifies CASSFFRQGGHEQYV.

This chain uses TRBV5-4 with TRBJ2-5, with 10 bases matching TRBD2. This CDR3 has 15 amino acids. Germline lookup yields CDR1 SGHNT and CDR2 YYREEE (reference sequence). The J segment lost 5 bases and the V segment lost 4 bases, leaving 8 bases of the junction unmatched. CDR3 DNA sequence: TGTGCCAGCAGCACCCGACTAGCGGGTTTGGAGACCCAGTACTTC. Its protein product is CASSTRLAGLETQYF.

The rearrangement joins TRBV29-1 to TRBJ1-2, with a tentative D call TRBD1 (5 bases). The CDR3 runs 12 residues. Trimming pared 5 bases from V and 2 bases from J, leaving 9 bases between. Looked up from germline, CDR1 is SQVTM and CDR2 is ANQGSEA. The CDR3 DNA reads as TGCAGCGTTTTTGGGGACAACTATGGCTACACCTTC. It is translated as CSVFGDNYGYTF.

This clonotype was recorded a few times. The V call is TRBV18, the J call TRBJ2-3; TRBD1 agrees at 9 bases. The germline V gene encodes CDR1 KGHSH and CDR2 LQKENI. The length of the CDR3 is 14 residues. V gave up 5 bases and J gave up 7 bases; unmatched junction bases: 7. CDR3 DNA: TGTGCCAGCTCATCCGGGACAGGGTTTTATACGCAGTATTTT. Amino acid sequence: CASSSGTGFYTQYF.

The chain has TRBV6-8 and TRBJ2-3; 9 bases agree with TRBD1. Germline CDR1 is MNHGY and CDR2 is SAAAGT. V gave up 6 bases and J gave up 2 bases; unmatched junction bases: 6. The CDR3 length is 15 residues. The CDR3, as DNA: TGTGCCAGCAGAAAAACAGGGGGCGACACAGATACGCAGTATTTT. This gives the protein CASRKTGGDTDTQYF.

The J gene is TRBJ1-3, the V gene TRBV30; 7 bases match TRBD1. The length of the CDR3 is 13 residues. After removal of 4 bases from V and 7 bases from J, the junction contained 7 bases not matched to a gene. CDR1 is GTSNPN, CDR2 SVGIG, per germline (reference sequence). CDR3 residues: CAWTIQGPNTIYF. For the CDR3, the DNA is TGTGCCTGGACCATACAGGGGCCGAACACCATATATTTT.

This clonotype appeared a few times. DNA of the CDR3: TGCGCCAGCAGCCAACTGACGGGAGCAGATACGCAGTATTTT. Encoded protein: CASSQLTGADTQYF. The chain employs TRBV4-3 and TRBJ2-3; TRBD2 is a possible D gene (6 bases). Looked up from germline, CDR1 is LGHNA and CDR2 is YSLEER. Trimming removed 2 bases at V and 4 bases at J, with 10 bases between. The CDR3 is 14 residues long.

The V call is TRBV10-3, the J call TRBJ1-2, with D unresolved. Trimming stripped 6 bases from V and 4 bases from J, with 18 bases between. This CDR3 region has 15 residues. The germline CDR1 and CDR2 sequences are ENHRY and SYGVKD. The CDR3 here is CAIRGSRGGFYGYTF. For the CDR3, the DNA is TGTGCCATCAGGGGATCCCGGGGAGGTTTCTATGGCTACACCTTC.

The sample holds a few counts of this clonotype. The chain couples TRBV5-1 to TRBJ2-7; D not resolved. This CDR3 comprises 14 residues. The germline V gene has CDR1 SGHRS and CDR2 YFSETQ. V shed 0 bases and J shed 5 bases, with 12 bases lying between them. CDR3: CASSLALKGNEQYF. CDR3 DNA sequence: TGCGCCAGCAGCTTGGCCCTAAAAGGGAACGAGCAGTACTTC.

This clonotype has only a few counts. The CDR3 coding sequence is TGTGCCATCAGTGAACAGGGGAATTCGAACGGCTACACCTTC. This translates into CAISEQGNSNGYTF. J is TRBJ1-2 and V is TRBV10-3; 7 positions match TRBD1. This CDR3 has 14 amino acids. Germline loops: CDR1 ENHRY, CDR2 SYGVKD. Unmatched junction bases numbered 9, after V lost 3 bases and J lost 8 bases.

The table lists this clonotype with a few counts. V is TRBV11-2 and J is TRBJ2-5; D might be TRBD2 (7 bases). CDR3 length: 15 amino acids. V was clipped by 6 bases and J by 3 bases, with 17 bases between them. Germline V lookup: CDR1 SGHAT, CDR2 FQNNGV. The CDR3: CASRPWGGREETQYF. In DNA, the CDR3 is TGTGCCAGCAGGCCCTGGGGGGGCCGGGAAGAGACCCAGTACTTC.

The V gene is TRBV20-1, the J gene TRBJ2-3; TRBD2 matches at 15 bases. The CDR3 is made up of 15 amino acids. V was clipped by 5 bases and J by 6 bases; unmatched bases: 6. The germline CDR1 and CDR2 sequences are DFQATT and SNEGSKA (reference sequence). The CDR3 coding sequence is TGCAGTGCTCGAGGACTAGCGGGGGGGCTTGATACGCAGTATTTT. This sequence encodes CSARGLAGGLDTQYF.

V is TRBV4-2 and J is TRBJ2-5; D is uncertain. The CDR3 is made up of 15 amino acids. Deletions cut 6 bases from V and 5 bases from J, with 19 bases between. CDR1 is LGHNA, CDR2 YNFKEQ, per germline. Here the CDR3 DNA reads TGTGCCAGCAGAGATGGGCAGTCAGAAGGGGAGACCCAGTACTTC. The encoded protein is CASRDGQSEGETQYF.

The gene calls are TRBV6-5 and TRBJ1-2; D uncertain. Germline CDR1 MNHEY, CDR2 SVGAGI. The CDR3 extends over 15 amino acids. Trimming shortened V by 5 bases and J by 1 base, and 14 bases separated the two germline ends. Here the CDR3 DNA reads TGTGCCAGCAGTCGCCCAGGTCACAGTAACTATGGCTACACCTTC. This sequence encodes CASSRPGHSNYGYTF.

The chain couples TRBV5-5 to TRBJ1-2; tentatively, D is TRBD1 (5 bases). The CDR3 runs 14 residues. Germline loops: CDR1 SGHKS, CDR2 YYEKEE (reference sequence). V lost 0 bases to trimming and J lost 5 bases, with 11 bases between them. This CDR3 reads CASSLGAGGYGYTF. CDR3 sequence (DNA): TGTGCCAGCAGCTTGGGAGCGGGGGGATATGGCTACACCTTC.

In its sample, this clonotype was seen a few times. The V gene is TRBV12-3 or TRBV12-4, the J gene TRBJ2-3; no clear D. Trimming took 6 bases from V and 2 from J, leaving 9 bases between them. The CDR3 length is 13 residues. Here the CDR3 DNA reads TGTGCCAGCAGCCGCTACGCCACAGATACGCAGTATTTT. It codes for CASSRYATDTQYF.

This clonotype was found a few times. The chain has TRBV20-1 and TRBJ2-1; 11 nucleotides match TRBD1. CDR3 length equals 15 residues. Unmatched junction bases numbered 6, after V lost 8 bases and J lost 0 bases. CDR1 and CDR2 (germline): DFQATT, SNEGSKA (reference sequence). The CDR3 loop is CSLAGTGGSYNEQFF. The DNA of the CDR3 is TGCAGTCTAGCCGGGACAGGGGGCTCCTACAATGAGCAGTTCTTC.

The chain combines TRBV27 with TRBJ2-7; the match to TRBD2 covers 9 bases. CDR3 length equals 16 residues. Per the germline V gene, CDR1 is MNHEY and CDR2 is SMNVEV (reference sequence). V trimming: 2 bases; J trimming: 4 bases; junction bases outside the gene matches: 9. The CDR3 nucleotides read TGTGCCAGCAGTTTACTGGCTAGCGGGGTTGGGTACGAGCAGTACTTC. Protein product: CASSLLASGVGYEQYF.

The chain uses TRBV20-1 and TRBJ1-1; 7 nucleotides align to TRBD1. V trimming: 0 bases; J trimming: 3 bases; junction bases outside the gene matches: 7. The CDR3 totals 15 residues. The V gene's germline CDR1 is DFQATT and CDR2 SNEGSKA (reference sequence). CDR3 sequence: CSARDQRQGYTEAFF. DNA of the CDR3: TGCAGTGCTAGAGATCAAAGACAGGGATACACTGAAGCTTTCTTT.

The chain couples TRBV6-5 to TRBJ1-2, with 8 positions matching TRBD1. V dropped 2 bases and J dropped 4; count of bases not matched to a gene: 3. Germline loops: CDR1 MNHEY, CDR2 SVGAGI. There are 14 residues in the CDR3. The CDR3 loop is CASSYRTGFYGYTF. The CDR3 DNA reads as TGTGCCAGCAGTTACCGGACAGGGTTCTATGGCTACACCTTC.

The sample holds a few counts of this clonotype. The V gene is TRBV10-3, the J gene TRBJ2-3; perhaps TRBD2 as D (6 bases). Germline V lookup: CDR1 ENHRY, CDR2 SYGVKD. There are 15 residues in the CDR3. Trimming took off 0 bases at V and 2 bases at J, with 9 bases between the two ends. DNA for the CDR3: TGTGCCATCAGTGAGTCACGGGGGTTCACAGATACGCAGTATTTT. Amino acids: CAISESRGFTDTQYF.